This TCR beta chain stems from a study of blood T cell repertoires in COVID-19. The wider study: PBMCs, B-cell-depleted T cells, or T cells provided the cDNA or gDNA that made up the material.

Germline loops: CDR1 SGHAT, CDR2 FQNNGV. The V end lost 5 bases, the J end lost 0 bases, and 10 bases lay between the germline ends. The CDR3 consists of 15 residues. Generated by immunoSEQ multiplex PCR, the TCRdb table keeps only in-frame clones and is missing some. The sample has approximately 130,000 clones, around 79% seen once; the top ten hold 20% to 25%. This sequence was found in an elderly man with acute or convalescent COVID-19. This rearrangement joins TRBV11-2 to TRBJ1-4; weak D call: TRBD1 (6 bases). The sample was peripheral blood. The DNA of the CDR3 is TGTGCCAGCAGCGGACAGATTGCAACTAATGAAAAACTGTTTTTT. Residues: CASSGQIATNEKLFF. Filled out from reference TRBV11-2 and TRBJ1-4, the complete variable domain reads EAGVAQSPRYKIIEKRQSVAFWCNPISGHATLYWYQQILGQGPKLLIQFQNNGVVDDSQLPKDRFSAERLKGVDSTLKIQPAKLEDSAVYLCASSGQIATNEKLFFGSGTQLSVL.